One and the same sample provided the 19 T cell receptor beta chains below, sequenced in a study of cytomegalovirus exposure and HLA in healthy donors. With 60 Vbeta and 13 Jbeta primers, the PCR was carried out. The table came from immunoSEQ multiplex PCR; TCRdb's copy has only in-frame clones and leaves some out. The sample yields 130,000 or so clones, around 86% seen once. Sequencing used PBMCs. The receptors originated from a man aged 25-45 years in good health and CMV-seronegative.

This chain uses TRBV2 with TRBJ2-4; D possibly corresponds to TRBD1 (5 bases). The CDR3 is made up of 13 amino acids. Trimming shortened V by 4 bases and J by 2 bases, and 6 bases separated the two germline ends. Per germline, CDR1 SNHLY and CDR2 FYNNEI. The CDR3 loop is CASSGGTKNIQYF. The CDR3 nucleotides read TGTGCCAGCAGTGGGGGCACCAAAAACATTCAGTACTTC.

The chain joins TRBV18 to TRBJ2-1, with TRBD2 as a possible D gene (5 bases). The V end was cut by 1 base, the J end by 4 bases, with 8 bases between. This CDR3 has 14 amino acids. Germline loops: CDR1 KGHSH, CDR2 LQKENI. CDR3 region: CASSPLSGYNEQFF. The CDR3 DNA sequence: TGTGCCAGCTCACCACTTTCGGGGTACAATGAGCAGTTCTTC.

This clone was detected only a few times. The chain recombines TRBV11-2 with TRBJ2-7; no clear D gene. This CDR3 has 12 amino acids. V lost 5 bases and J lost 0, with 5 bases in between. The V gene's germline CDR1 is SGHAT and CDR2 FQNNGV. The DNA for the CDR3 is TGTGCCAGCAGCCTCTCCTCCTACGAGCAGTACTTC. Residues: CASSLSSYEQYF.

This clone was seen a few times. The chain joins TRBV5-4 to TRBJ2-1; 8 bases align to TRBD2. The V and J ends lost 4 bases and 7 bases, in that order; junction bases with no gene match: 10. CDR3 length equals 15 residues. Germline V gene lookup returns CDR1 SGHNT and CDR2 YYREEE (reference sequence). The CDR3 DNA is TGTGCCAGCAGCCAAGCGCGGGGGGCCTCGAATGAGCAGTTCTTC. Protein product: CASSQARGASNEQFF.

There are a few counts of this clone. In DNA form, the CDR3 reads TGTGCCAGCAGCTGGACAGGGACCAACGAGCAGTACTTC. As protein: CASSWTGTNEQYF. V usage is TRBV6-1 and J usage is TRBJ2-7, with TRBD1 matching over 8 bases. The length of the CDR3 is 13 residues. The germline V gene has CDR1 MNHNS and CDR2 SASEGT. The trim removed 6 bases at V and 5 bases at J, leaving 6 bases unmatched.

The chain has TRBV5-4 and TRBJ2-7; TRBD1 aligns across 9 bases. The V gene's germline CDR1 is SGHNT and CDR2 YYREEE (reference sequence). The CDR3 extends over 16 amino acids. Trimming took 0 bases from V and 0 from J; bases not matched to a gene: 4. The CDR3 DNA sequence: TGTGCCAGCAGCTTGGCTGGGACAGGGATCTCCTACGAGCAGTACTTC. It translates to CASSLAGTGISYEQYF. Using reference TRBV5-4 and TRBJ2-7 for the parts outside the CDR3, the full variable domain is ETGVTQSPTHLIKTRGQQVTLRCSSQSGHNTVSWYQQALGQGPQFIFQYYREEENGRGNFPPRFSGLQFPNYSSELNVNALELDDSALYLCASSLAGTGISYEQYFGPGTRLTVT.

The chain recombines TRBV14 with TRBJ1-5; 8 nucleotides match TRBD1. V dropped 7 bases and J dropped 5; count of bases not matched to a gene: 10. Germline V lookup: CDR1 SGHDN, CDR2 FVKESK. This CDR3 spans 15 amino acids. CDR3 in DNA: TGTGCCAGCACCCTCGGGCAGGGGGCCGATCAGCCCCAGCATTTT. As protein: CASTLGQGADQPQHF.

The chain links TRBV7-6 to TRBJ2-3; a possible D gene is TRBD2 (6 bases). The CDR3 loop spans 16 amino acids. CDR1 is SGHVS and CDR2 is FNYEAQ in the germline V gene. With 2 bases removed from V and 2 bases from J, the gap between germline ends came to 14 bases. The CDR3 spells CASSLRVAGPTDTQYF. DNA of the CDR3: TGTGCCAGCAGCTTACGAGTGGCGGGGCCCACAGATACGCAGTATTTT.

In this sample, this clone turned up once. The CDR3 bases are TGTGCCAGCTCTACGGGAGCCTACAATGAGCAGTTCTTC. Residues: CASSTGAYNEQFF. This chain links TRBV2 with TRBJ2-1; tentatively, D is TRBD2 (6 bases). The germline CDR1 and CDR2 sequences are SNHLY and FYNNEI. V was pared by 8 bases and J by 2 bases, with 10 bases between. This CDR3 is built from 13 residues.

The rearrangement uses TRBV30 and TRBJ2-7, with 8 bases lining up with TRBD1. After removal of 3 bases from V and 1 base from J, the junction contained 8 bases not matched to a gene. Germline V gene sequence: CDR1 GTSNPN, CDR2 SVGIG (reference sequence). The CDR3 is 15 amino acids. DNA for the CDR3: TGTGCCTGGAGGACCGGGACAGGATTTTCCTACGAGCAGTACTTC. Translating gives CAWRTGTGFSYEQYF.

The chain links TRBV5-1 to TRBJ1-5; 12 nucleotides align to TRBD1. The CDR3 consists of 16 residues. Looked up from germline, CDR1 is SGHRS and CDR2 is YFSETQ. With 1 base clipped from V and 7 bases from J, the junction kept 6 bases outside the gene matches. The CDR3 loop reads CASSLIPGQGAQPQHF. The CDR3 DNA is TGCGCCAGCAGCTTGATACCGGGACAGGGGGCCCAGCCCCAGCATTTT. The full variable domain, completed using reference TRBV5-1 and TRBJ1-5, is KAGVTQTPRYLIKTRGQQVTLSCSPISGHRSVSWYQQTPGQGLQFLFEYFSETQRNKGNFPGRFSGRQFSNSRSEMNVSTLELGDSALYLCASSLIPGQGAQPQHFGDGTRLSIL.

V usage is TRBV28 and J usage is TRBJ1-1; the match to TRBD1 covers 7 bases. This CDR3 has 18 residues. Germline V gives CDR1 MDHEN, CDR2 SYDVKM. V shed 3 bases, J shed 5 bases, and the junction held 18 bases outside the gene matches. This CDR3 reads CASSLVRGPGRTRTEAFF. The CDR3 coding sequence is TGTGCCAGCAGTTTGGTAAGGGGGCCGGGGAGGACCCGAACTGAAGCTTTCTTT.

The V gene is TRBV6-5, the J gene TRBJ1-1; a weak D match, TRBD1 (6 bases). Per the germline V gene, CDR1 is MNHEY and CDR2 is SVGAGI. The V gene lost 6 bases and the J gene lost 0 bases, with 8 bases spanning the gap. The CDR3 is 13 amino acids. The CDR3 DNA reads TGTGCCAGCAGACAGGGTGTGAACACTGAAGCTTTCTTT. Its protein product is CASRQGVNTEAFF.

This clone appeared once. V usage is TRBV9 and J usage is TRBJ1-2; D may be TRBD1 (6 bases). V lost 5 bases to trimming and J lost 8 bases, with 22 bases between them. Germline CDR1 is SGDLS and CDR2 is YYNGEE. The CDR3 is 15 amino acids. This CDR3 reads CASRGVGGLSGGYTF. As DNA, the CDR3 is TGTGCCAGCAGGGGAGTAGGGGGTCTCTCGGGGGGCTACACCTTC.

Turning to this clone: The same CDR3 can be traced to other DNA sequences in this sample. V usage is TRBV5-1 and J usage is TRBJ1-1; D might be TRBD1 (5 bases). The germline V gene has CDR1 SGHRS and CDR2 YFSETQ. Trimming shortened V by 4 bases and J by 8 bases, and 18 bases separated the two germline ends. The CDR3 is 14 amino acids. CDR3 DNA: TGCGCCAGCAGCCTAACACCAGGGATTTCGGAAGCTTTCTTT. Protein: CASSLTPGISEAFF. The full variable domain, completed using reference TRBV5-1 and TRBJ1-1, is KAGVTQTPRYLIKTRGQQVTLSCSPISGHRSVSWYQQTPGQGLQFLFEYFSETQRNKGNFPGRFSGRQFSNSRSEMNVSTLELGDSALYLCASSLTPGISEAFFGQGTRLTVV.

The genes are TRBV29-1 and TRBJ2-7; perhaps TRBD1 as D (5 bases). Germline V gives CDR1 SQVTM, CDR2 ANQGSEA. This CDR3 comprises 14 residues. V was pared by 4 bases and J by 0 bases, with 13 bases between. For the CDR3, the DNA is TGCAGCGTTGTTCTTGACAGCAGCTCCTACGAGCAGTACTTC. It specifies CSVVLDSSSYEQYF.

The chain employs TRBV5-4 and TRBJ1-1, with TRBD1 identical over 11 bases. The germline V gene has CDR1 SGHNT and CDR2 YYREEE (reference sequence). Germline trimming cut 4 bases from V and 6 bases from J; bases unmatched to any gene: 17. This CDR3 region has 18 residues. CDR3 residues: CASSAAFRDRGKLAEAFF. The CDR3 nucleotides are TGTGCCAGCAGCGCTGCGTTCCGGGACAGGGGGAAATTGGCTGAAGCTTTCTTT. The whole variable domain, remainder taken from reference TRBV5-4 and TRBJ1-1, is ETGVTQSPTHLIKTRGQQVTLRCSSQSGHNTVSWYQQALGQGPQFIFQYYREEENGRGNFPPRFSGLQFPNYSSELNVNALELDDSALYLCASSAAFRDRGKLAEAFFGQGTRLTVV.

The V gene is TRBV2, the J gene TRBJ2-3; 10 bases agree with TRBD2. Germline assignment: CDR1 SNHLY and CDR2 FYNNEI. J lost 1 base, V lost 0 bases, and 1 base had no gene match. This CDR3 spans 16 amino acids. The CDR3 DNA sequence: TGTGCCAGCAGTGAAGCAACTAGCGGGGGCACAGATACGCAGTATTTT. Residues: CASSEATSGGTDTQYF.

The J gene is TRBJ2-2, the V gene TRBV7-9; TRBD1 might be the D (6 bases). Trimming removed 5 bases at V and 6 bases at J, with 7 bases between. This CDR3 comprises 12 residues. CDR1 and CDR2 (germline): SEHNR, FQNEAQ (reference sequence). The CDR3 here is CASSEGAGELFF. The CDR3 bases are TGTGCCAGCAGCGAGGGGGCCGGGGAGCTGTTTTTT.